This is a list of T cell receptor beta chains from one sample in a study of response to subunit inactivated influenza vaccine. TCRdb fed the RT-PCR reads into MiXCR, producing one record per CDR3 protein. The sample contains hundreds of thousands of distinct CDR3 sequences, 13% of which appear only once. The material sequenced was PBMCs from blood, taken roughly 6 weeks after vaccination. The receptors originated from a man aged 45-65 years who received an inactivated influenza vaccine. Each CDR3 is given with its conserved first and last residue. A D gene is named only where the DNA matches it firmly. Expanded clones are given a class, and other clones once, few, many or no size at all.

>few|TRBJ1-5|NA|TRBV6-2/TRBV6-3
TGTGCCAGCGGCAACAGGAATCAGCCCCAGCATTTT
CASGNRNQPQHF
>NA|TRBJ2-3|NA|TRBV6-2/TRBV6-3
TGTGCCAGCAGCCTACCCGCAAATACGCAGTATTTT
CASSLPANTQYF
>NA|TRBJ2-4|TRBD1|TRBV7-3
TGTGCCAGCAGCCCGCCTTGGGACAGGGGGAGACCCAAAAACATTCAGTACTTC
CASSPPWDRGRPKNIQYF
>many|TRBJ1-5|NA|TRBV25-1
TGTCCTTGGGGGGAGAACAATCAGCCCCAGCATTTT
CPWGENNQPQHF
>NA|TRBJ2-7|TRBD1|TRBV12-3/TRBV12-4
TGTGCCAGCAGTGCCAGTACGGGACAGGGCTCCTACGAGCAGTACTTC
CASSASTGQGSYEQYF
>NA|TRBJ2-2|TRBD1|TRBV11-2
TGTGCCAGCAGCCTACTCTGGGACAGGGGGCGATGGGACACCGGGGAGCTGTTTTTT
CASSLLWDRGRWDTGELFF
>few|TRBJ2-1|TRBD1|TRBV30
TGTGCCTGGAGAGAACGGGACAGGCGTAAAAATGAGCAGTTCTTC
CAWRERDRRKNEQFF
>NA|TRBJ1-5|NA|TRBV28
TGTGCCAGCAGTGCCACGGATCAGCCCCAGCATTTT
CASSATDQPQHF
>NA|TRBJ1-2|NA|TRBV12-3/TRBV12-4
TGTGCCAGCAGCCTGACGGTCAGTGGCTACACCTTC
CASSLTVSGYTF
>many|TRBJ1-5|NA|TRBV29-1
TGCAGCGCCACCGCGGACCCTGATCAGCCCCAGCATTTT
CSATADPDQPQHF
>few|TRBJ2-1|NA|TRBV20-1
TGCAGTGCTAAGGGGGAAAAGTACAATGAGCAGTTCTTC
CSAKGEKYNEQFF
>few|TRBJ2-7|NA|TRBV29-1
TGCAGCGTTGAAGATCCCCAGGCCCTTGGGACCTACGAGCAGTACTTC
CSVEDPQALGTYEQYF
>NA|TRBJ2-2|TRBD2|TRBV20-1
TGCAGTGCTAGAGATCGTAAGCGGGAGGGCCTTGGAGGGGAGCTGTTTTTT
CSARDRKREGLGGELFF
>few|TRBJ2-1|TRBD2|TRBV5-1
TGCGCCAGCAGCTCCAGACTAGCGGGGGACTACAATGAGCAGTTCTTC
CASSSRLAGDYNEQFF
>NA|TRBJ2-7|TRBD1|TRBV20-1
TGCAGCCGCAGTCCAGGGGGCTACGAGCAGTACTTC
CSRSPGGYEQYF
>few|TRBJ1-2|TRBD1|TRBV7-9
TGTGCCAGCAGCTCGTGGACAGGGGATGGCTACACCTTC
CASSSWTGDGYTF
>NA|TRBJ2-1|NA|TRBV12-3/TRBV12-4
TGTGCCAGCAGTTTATCTCTAGGCGCAGCGTGGGTCGGTGAGCAGTTCTTC
CASSLSLGAAWVGEQFF
>many|TRBJ1-2|NA|TRBV12-3/TRBV12-4
TGTGCCAGCAGTTTAGTGGACTATGGCTACACCTTC
CASSLVDYGYTF
>NA|TRBJ2-5|NA|TRBV5-1
TGCGCCAGCAGCGTGGACAGCCGGTTAGAGACCCAGTACTTC
CASSVDSRLETQYF
>few|TRBJ1-1|NA|TRBV4-3
TGCGCCAGCAGCCAAGGAGGGGTGCGGGGAGCTTTCTTT
CASSQGGVRGAFF
>few|TRBJ1-4|NA|TRBV20-1
TGCAGTGCTAGAAACAGGGCTTTCACTAATGAAAAACTGTTTTTT
CSARNRAFTNEKLFF
>NA|TRBJ1-1|NA|TRBV12-3/TRBV12-4
TGTGCCAGCACCAACAGTGCCATGAACACTGAAGCTTTCTTT
CASTNSAMNTEAFF
>many|TRBJ1-1|NA|TRBV12-3/TRBV12-4
TGTGCCAGCAGGGGGGGGACTGAAGCTTTCTTT
CASRGGTEAFF
>NA|TRBJ2-7|NA|TRBV7-9
TGTGCCAGCAGCGATCCGGGACGGGACGAGCAGTACTTC
CASSDPGRDEQYF
>NA|TRBJ2-3|TRBD2|TRBV6-5
TGTGCCAGCAGTTACTCCACCTTTTCTAGCGGGGTTACAGATACGCAGTATTTT
CASSYSTFSSGVTDTQYF
>few|TRBJ2-1|TRBD2|TRBV12-3/TRBV12-4
TGTGCCATCAGTTGTGTGTCTGTCGGCGGGAGGATACCCTACAATGAGCAGTTCTTC
CAISCVSVGGRIPYNEQFF
>few|TRBJ1-1|NA|TRBV10-3
TGTGCCATCAGTGACGACTTCTCTGAAGCTTTCTTT
CAISDDFSEAFF
>NA|TRBJ2-5|TRBD2|TRBV7-8
TGTGCCAGCAGCATGGGGACTAGCGGGGGAGAGACCCAGTACTTC
CASSMGTSGGETQYF
>NA|TRBJ2-7|NA|TRBV6-1
TGTGCCAGCAGCCCCCTGATAGGAAACTACTACGAGCAGTACTTC
CASSPLIGNYYEQYF
>NA|TRBJ2-2|NA|TRBV25-1
TGTGCCAGCAGTGGAGGGACCGGGGAGCTGTTTTTT
CASSGGTGELFF
>many|TRBJ1-2|NA|TRBV4-1
TGCGCCAGCAGCCATCCCCCCGGGGCGACCGGCTACACCTTC
CASSHPPGATGYTF
>NA|TRBJ2-5|NA|TRBV9
TGTGCCAGCAGCGCCATGGAGGGGACCCAGTACTTC
CASSAMEGTQYF
>NA|TRBJ2-1|TRBD2|TRBV20-1
TGCTGTGGGCAGGAAACTAGCGGGAGGTCCTTTGGTGAGCAGTTCTTC
CCGQETSGRSFGEQFF
>NA|TRBJ2-7|NA|TRBV21-1
TGTGCCAGCAGCAAAAAGGGGGGGACAGTGGGCTTC
CASSKKGGTVGF
>few|TRBJ2-2|TRBD2|TRBV20-1
TGCAGTGCCCCTATGGCGGGAGCGGGCGGGGAGCTGTTTTTT
CSAPMAGAGGELFF
>few|TRBJ2-5|TRBD2|TRBV5-1
TGCGCCAGCAGCTTTCAGAGCGGGGAAGAGACCCAGTACTTC
CASSFQSGEETQYF
>many|TRBJ2-5|TRBD2|TRBV2
TGTGCCAGCAGCCCATTAGCGGGAGCGGAGACCCAGTACTTC
CASSPLAGAETQYF
>few|TRBJ1-1|TRBD1|TRBV29-1
TGCAGCTCCAGGGGGACGGCGAACACTGAAGCTTTCTTT
CSSRGTANTEAFF
>few|TRBJ2-3|NA|TRBV6-2/TRBV6-3
TGTGCCAGCAGTTACTCATGGCGGGGCACAGATACGCAGTATTTT
CASSYSWRGTDTQYF
>many|TRBJ2-7|NA|TRBV5-1
TGCGCCAGCAGGGGGGATTCCTACGAGCAGTACTTC
CASRGDSYEQYF
>many|TRBJ1-2|NA|TRBV7-9
TGTGCCAGCAGCCGGACAGCCTATGGCTACACCTTC
CASSRTAYGYTF
>few|TRBJ2-7|NA|TRBV20-1
TGCAGTGCTCAAACCCGATCTAGTACCTACGAGCAGTACTTC
CSAQTRSSTYEQYF
>NA|TRBJ1-1|NA|TRBV20-1
TGCAGTGCTACGAGAACCGGGTCGTTAAACACTGAAGCTTTCTTT
CSATRTGSLNTEAFF
>few|TRBJ1-2|NA|TRBV7-9
TGTGCCAGCACCCCGCCAGGGCACGGCTACACCTTC
CASTPPGHGYTF
>NA|TRBJ2-3|TRBD2|TRBV20-1
TGCAGTGCTCCCCCGGCGGGGAGACTAGCGGGGGGGGAGGGCACAGATACGCAGTATTTT
CSAPPAGRLAGGEGTDTQYF
>NA|TRBJ1-5|NA|TRBV6-1
TGTGCCAGCAGTGGGGGGCCTGGGGGCATGCAGCCCCAGCATTTT
CASSGGPGGMQPQHF
>few|TRBJ2-7|TRBD2|TRBV20-1
TGCAGTGCGCCTCTCACGGGAGGGTTCTACGAGCAGTACTTC
CSAPLTGGFYEQYF
>few|TRBJ2-2|TRBD2|TRBV7-9
TGTGCCAGCAGCTTCCTAGCGGAGCGCACCGGGGAGCTGTTTTTT
CASSFLAERTGELFF
>NA|TRBJ2-5|TRBD2|TRBV7-8
TGTGCCAGCAGCACCAGACTAGCGGGAGTCACGAGGGAGACCCAGTACTTC
CASSTRLAGVTRETQYF
>NA|TRBJ1-5|NA|TRBV20-1
TGCAGTGCTAGAGATTACGTCAATCAGCCCCAGCATTTT
CSARDYVNQPQHF
>NA|TRBJ2-7|NA|TRBV15
TGTGCCACCAGCAGAGATTTCGCAGGTGGGAGTGACGAGCAGTACTTC
CATSRDFAGGSDEQYF
>few|TRBJ2-1|NA|TRBV25-1
TGTGCCAGCAGTGAACAGACCTACAATGAGCAGTTCTTC
CASSEQTYNEQFF
>NA|TRBJ2-3|NA|TRBV5-3
TGTGCCAGGGGTCCGGGACTCGTCCGCACAGATACGCAGTATTTT
CARGPGLVRTDTQYF
>few|TRBJ2-2|NA|TRBV6-2/TRBV6-3
TGTGCCAGCAGTTACTCACTAGCCGGGGAGCTGTTTTTT
CASSYSLAGELFF
>NA|TRBJ2-7|TRBD1|TRBV4-1
TGCGCCAGCAGCCGACAGGGGGGGGACTACGAGCAGTACTTC
CASSRQGGDYEQYF